This TCR beta chain is from a study of T-cell memory formation after mild COVID-19. This CDR3 has 16 residues. The V segment lost 6 bases and the J segment 7 bases; nucleotides outside the gene matches: 11. Germline-derived CDR1 and CDR2 are ENHRY and SYGVKD. Researchers used 5'RACE with constant-segment primers to make TCR alpha and TCR beta cDNA libraries that carry sample barcodes and UMIs. Each CDR3 protein is one row after TCRdb ran MiXCR on the 5' RACE reads. The table includes about 350,000 distinct CDR3 sequences, about an eighth detected once. The rearrangement links TRBV10-3 to TRBJ1-6; 8 positions agree with TRBD1. This clonotype originated in a man between 18 and 35 years old who had mild COVID-19 (a few samples of this study predate the infection). Cell type and time point are not known. Sequencing input: PBMCs or a T cell subset sorted from them (not recorded which). CDR3 DNA: TGTGCCATCAGCTCGGGACAGGCCCTGACGAATTCACCCCTCCACTTT. As protein: CAISSGQALTNSPLHF.